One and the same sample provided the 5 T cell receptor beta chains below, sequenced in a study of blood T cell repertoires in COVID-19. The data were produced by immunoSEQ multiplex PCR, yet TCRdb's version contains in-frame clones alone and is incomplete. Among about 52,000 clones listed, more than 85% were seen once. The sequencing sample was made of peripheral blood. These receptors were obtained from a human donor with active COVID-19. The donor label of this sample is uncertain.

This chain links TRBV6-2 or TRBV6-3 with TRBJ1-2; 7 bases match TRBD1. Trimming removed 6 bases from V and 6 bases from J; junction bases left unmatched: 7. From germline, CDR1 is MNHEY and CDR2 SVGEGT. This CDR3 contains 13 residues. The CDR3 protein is CASSRDRVDGYTF. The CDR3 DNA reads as TGTGCCAGCAGCCGAGACAGGGTAGATGGCTACACCTTC.

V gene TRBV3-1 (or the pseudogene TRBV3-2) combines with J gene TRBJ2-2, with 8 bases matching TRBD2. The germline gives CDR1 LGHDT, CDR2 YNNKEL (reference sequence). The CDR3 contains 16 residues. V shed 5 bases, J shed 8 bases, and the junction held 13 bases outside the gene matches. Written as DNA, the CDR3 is TGTGCCAGCAGCTCGTCGGGGACTAGGATAAGGGGGGAGCTGTTTTTT. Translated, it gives CASSSSGTRIRGELFF.

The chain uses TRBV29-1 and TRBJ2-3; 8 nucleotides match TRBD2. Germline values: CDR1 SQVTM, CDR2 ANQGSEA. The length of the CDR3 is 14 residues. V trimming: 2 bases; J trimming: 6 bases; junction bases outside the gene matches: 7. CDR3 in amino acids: CSVEIAGPWDTQYF. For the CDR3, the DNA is TGCAGCGTTGAAATAGCGGGGCCCTGGGATACGCAGTATTTT.

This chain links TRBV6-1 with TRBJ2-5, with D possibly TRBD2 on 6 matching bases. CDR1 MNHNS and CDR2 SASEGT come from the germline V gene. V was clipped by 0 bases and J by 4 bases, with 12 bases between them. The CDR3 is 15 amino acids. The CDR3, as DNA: TGTGCCAGCAGTGAAGCAACCCTAGCGCGAGAGACCCAGTACTTC. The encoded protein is CASSEATLARETQYF.

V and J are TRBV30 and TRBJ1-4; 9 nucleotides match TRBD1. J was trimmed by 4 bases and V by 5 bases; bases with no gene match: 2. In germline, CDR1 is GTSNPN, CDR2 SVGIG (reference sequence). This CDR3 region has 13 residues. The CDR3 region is CAWGDRDNEKLFF. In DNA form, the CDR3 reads TGTGCCTGGGGGGACAGGGATAATGAAAAACTGTTTTTT.